This TCR beta chain was identified during a study of shared clonotypes between healthy human individuals. In this sample, this clone turned up once. V shed 4 bases and J 5 bases; nucleotides not matched to a gene: 5. Per germline, CDR1 SGDLS and CDR2 YYNGEE. This CDR3 region has 15 residues. Naive CD8 cells lacked CD45RO, underwent positive selection for CCR7 and left out terminally differentiated effector memory CD45RA+ cells. Recent acute infections and vaccinations were absent in the healthy HIV-negative adult donors. Investigators spread the genomic DNA of each subset evenly over several immunoSEQ plates. Sequenced by immunoSEQ multiplex PCR; TCRdb stores in-frame clones only, minus some. The table has about 1.9 million clones, 85% to 95% seen once.

The TCR was taken from a man younger than 35 in good health. Some clones in this sample may be carry-over from other donors' samples. J is TRBJ2-5 and V is TRBV9; 13 bases fit TRBD2. What was sequenced was naive CD8+ T cells from PBMCs. The CDR3 is CASSLTSGRGETQYF. CDR3 coding DNA: TGTGCCAGCAGCCTCACTAGCGGGAGGGGCGAGACCCAGTACTTC. The full variable domain, with the rest looked up from reference TRBV9 and TRBJ2-5, is DSGVTQTPKHLITATGQRVTLRCSPRSGDLSVYWYQQSLDQGLQFLIQYYNGEERAKGNILERFSAQQFPDLHSELNLSSLELGDSALYFCASSLTSGRGETQYFGPGTRLLVL.